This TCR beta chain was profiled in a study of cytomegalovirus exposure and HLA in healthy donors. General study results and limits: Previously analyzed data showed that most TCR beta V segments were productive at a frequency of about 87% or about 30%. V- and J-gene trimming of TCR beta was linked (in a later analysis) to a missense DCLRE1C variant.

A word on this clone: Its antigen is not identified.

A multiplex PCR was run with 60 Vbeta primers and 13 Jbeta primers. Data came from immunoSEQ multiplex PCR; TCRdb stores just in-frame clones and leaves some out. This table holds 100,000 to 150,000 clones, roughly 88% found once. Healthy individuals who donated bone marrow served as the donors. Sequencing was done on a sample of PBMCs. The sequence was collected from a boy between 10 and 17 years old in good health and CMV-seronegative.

The CDR3 sequence: CASSAQVTASGNTIYF. DNA of the CDR3: TGCGCCAGCAGCGCGCAGGTTACTGCCTCTGGAAACACCATATATTTT. This chain connects TRBV5-1 to TRBJ1-3; D is ambiguous. Trimming pared 4 bases from V and 0 bases from J, leaving 14 bases between. CDR1 and CDR2 from the germline V gene are SGHRS and YFSETQ. The CDR3 covers 16 residues.